A single sample is the source of the 12 T cell receptor beta chains below, sequenced in a study of blood T cell repertoires in COVID-19. Assay used: immunoSEQ multiplex PCR; TCRdb lists only in-frame clones, some missing. The profile shows about 220,000 clones, 86% of them singletons. Sequencing was performed on peripheral blood. Receptors originate from a woman aged 45-59 years with COVID-19, enrolled during active disease.

The rearrangement joins TRBV5-4 to TRBJ1-4; TRBD1 matches 9 bases. The length of the CDR3 is 16 residues. V shed 4 bases and J 7 bases; nucleotides not matched to a gene: 11. Germline lookup yields CDR1 SGHNT and CDR2 YYREEE (reference sequence). This CDR3 reads CASSRTGTGKSEKLFF. Written as DNA, the CDR3 is TGTGCCAGCAGCCGTACCGGGACAGGGAAGAGTGAAAAACTGTTTTTT. The variable domain in full, completed from reference TRBV5-4 and TRBJ1-4, reads ETGVTQSPTHLIKTRGQQVTLRCSSQSGHNTVSWYQQALGQGPQFIFQYYREEENGRGNFPPRFSGLQFPNYSSELNVNALELDDSALYLCASSRTGTGKSEKLFFGSGTQLSVL.

This clone has a single count. This chain joins TRBV12-3 or TRBV12-4 and TRBJ2-7; D is unclear. The CDR3 length is 11 residues. Deletions cut 1 base from V and 7 bases from J, with 5 bases between. The CDR3 nucleotides read TGTGCCAGCAGTTTAGGAGTGGAGCAGTACGTC. It encodes CASSLGVEQYV.

The CDR3 is CASSLASGGLTDTQYF. The CDR3 coding sequence is TGCGCCAGCAGCTTGGCTAGCGGGGGGCTTACAGATACGCAGTATTTT. V and J are TRBV5-1 and TRBJ2-3, with 11 bases identical to TRBD2. The CDR3 extends over 16 amino acids. Germline CDR1 is SGHRS and CDR2 is YFSETQ. After removal of 0 bases from V and 3 bases from J, the junction contained 3 bases not matched to a gene.

This clone came up once. The chain employs TRBV19 and TRBJ2-3, with a tentative D call TRBD2 (5 bases). V was clipped by 8 bases and J by 6 bases, with 15 bases between them. The germline V gene has CDR1 LNHDA and CDR2 SQIVND (reference sequence). There are 13 residues in the CDR3. The CDR3 here is CASGIGGGDTQYF. CDR3 nucleotide sequence: TGTGCCAGTGGGATAGGCGGCGGGGATACGCAGTATTTT.

The chain's CDR3 is CASSHPLDSAPIYGYTF. CDR3 nucleotide sequence: TGTGCCAGCAGCCATCCCCTGGACAGCGCTCCTATCTATGGCTACACCTTC. V gene TRBV11-2 combines with J gene TRBJ1-2; the D gene is possibly TRBD1 (6 bases). CDR1 SGHAT and CDR2 FQNNGV come from the germline V gene. The CDR3 is 17 amino acids. The V and J ends lost 5 bases and 4 bases respectively, with 23 bases between them.

The chain has TRBV5-1 and TRBJ2-3; no reliable D call. Trimming removed 8 bases at V and 2 bases at J, with 6 bases between. This CDR3 has 11 residues. Per germline, CDR1 SGHRS and CDR2 YFSETQ. The CDR3 DNA reads as TGCGCCAGTTCCTCCACAGATACGCAGTATTTT. The encoded protein is CASSSTDTQYF.

V gene TRBV7-2 combines with J gene TRBJ2-3; 8 positions match TRBD2. Germline CDR1 is SGHTA and CDR2 is FQGNSA. V trimming: 5 bases; J trimming: 5 bases; junction bases outside the gene matches: 6. The CDR3 length is 14 residues. The CDR3 DNA sequence: TGTGCCAGCAGCCCCGGGGGGGCGAGAGATACGCAGTATTTT. As protein: CASSPGGARDTQYF.

The rearrangement links TRBV5-6 to TRBJ1-4; TRBD1 is a possible D gene (5 bases). Germline V gene lookup returns CDR1 SGHDT and CDR2 YYEEEE. Trimming pared 2 bases from V and 4 bases from J, leaving 12 bases between. The CDR3 totals 15 residues. DNA of the CDR3: TGTGCCAGCAGCTTAAGGGGCAGGAGTAATGAAAAACTGTTTTTT. Amino acids: CASSLRGRSNEKLFF.

The V gene is TRBV11-2, the J gene TRBJ1-3, with D possibly TRBD1 on 5 matching bases. The CDR3 is 17 residues long. Germline V gene lookup returns CDR1 SGHAT and CDR2 FQNNGV. Trimming shortened V by 2 bases and J by 0 bases, and 14 bases separated the two germline ends. The CDR3 DNA reads TGTGCCAGCAGCTTATCATACGGGGGACTCTCTGGAAACACCATATATTTT. Its translation is CASSLSYGGLSGNTIYF. The full variable domain, rest sourced from reference TRBV11-2 and TRBJ1-3, is EAGVAQSPRYKIIEKRQSVAFWCNPISGHATLYWYQQILGQGPKLLIQFQNNGVVDDSQLPKDRFSAERLKGVDSTLKIQPAKLEDSAVYLCASSLSYGGLSGNTIYFGEGSWLTVV.

This clone has just a few counts. The V call is TRBV7-2, the J call TRBJ1-5; D gene unclear. This CDR3 is built from 14 residues. Trimming pared 5 bases from V and 4 bases from J, leaving 12 bases between. Germline assignment: CDR1 SGHTA and CDR2 FQGNSA. The CDR3 loop reads CASSVPGRNQPQHF. The CDR3 DNA is TGTGCCAGCAGCGTCCCGGGTCGGAATCAGCCCCAGCATTTT.

The genes are TRBV4-1 and TRBJ2-1; TRBD1 aligns across 7 bases. CDR3 length: 15 residues. Per the germline V gene, CDR1 is MGHRA and CDR2 is YSYEKL. After removal of 4 bases from V and 0 bases from J, the junction contained 3 bases not matched to a gene. The CDR3 sequence is CASSLGDSSYNEQFF. The CDR3 DNA is TGCGCCAGCAGCCTGGGGGACAGCTCCTACAATGAGCAGTTCTTC.

The chain combines TRBV11-2 with TRBJ2-7; D is possibly TRBD2 (5 bases). Germline-derived CDR1 and CDR2 are SGHAT and FQNNGV. This CDR3 spans 13 amino acids. Trimming removed 1 base at V and 3 bases at J, with 7 bases between. The CDR3 here is CASSLGTYYEQYF. CDR3 sequence (DNA): TGTGCCAGCAGCTTAGGGACTTACTACGAGCAGTACTTC.